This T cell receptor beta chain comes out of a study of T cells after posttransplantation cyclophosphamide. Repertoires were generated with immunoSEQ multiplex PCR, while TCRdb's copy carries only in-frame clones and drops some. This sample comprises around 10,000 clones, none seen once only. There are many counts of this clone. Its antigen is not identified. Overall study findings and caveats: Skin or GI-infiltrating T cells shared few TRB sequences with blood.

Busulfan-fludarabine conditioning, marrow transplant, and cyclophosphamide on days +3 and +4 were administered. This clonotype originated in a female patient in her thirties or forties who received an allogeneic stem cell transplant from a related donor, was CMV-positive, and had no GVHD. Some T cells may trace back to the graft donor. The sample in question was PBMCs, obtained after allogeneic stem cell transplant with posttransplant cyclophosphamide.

CDR3 sequence: CASSLGQKNYGYTF. The CDR3 DNA follows: TGTGCCAGCAGCTTAGGGCAGAAAAACTATGGCTACACCTTC. The chain joins TRBV7-6 to TRBJ1-2, with D unresolved. The CDR3 covers 14 residues. Germline CDR1 and CDR2: SGHVS and FNYEAQ. Trimming removed 1 base from V and 2 bases from J, with 8 bases in between.